Detailed here is one T cell receptor beta chain. Its antigen remains unidentified. The data originate from a study of chemoradiotherapy in HPV16-positive cancers. Study overall: Candidate HPV-specific clones and shared TCR motifs came from a couple of HPV16-positive patients.

CDR1 and CDR2 (germline): SGHTA, FQGNSA. The CDR3 totals 15 residues. After removal of 7 bases from V and 0 bases from J, the junction contained 4 bases not matched to a gene. Study findings and constraints: In HPV16-positive patients, HPV-responsive T-cell expansion tracked better recurrence-free survival. Only a couple of HPV16-positive patients supplied the functional HPV-specificity definition. During treatment, candidate HPV-specific clones and E7-related motifs expanded in tumor.

Repertoires were generated with immunoSEQ multiplex PCR, while TCRdb's copy carries only in-frame clones and drops some. The table lists about 10,000 clones, about 84% of them singletons. The rearrangement joins TRBV7-2 to TRBJ2-1; 9 bases agree with TRBD1. This TCR was sampled from a human donor with HPV-associated anogenital cancer. Sequencing was performed on blood, taken from a patient who underwent chemoradiotherapy. CDR3 protein: CASTLDRGSYNEQFF. CDR3 in DNA: TGTGCCAGCACCTTGGACAGGGGCTCCTACAATGAGCAGTTCTTC.